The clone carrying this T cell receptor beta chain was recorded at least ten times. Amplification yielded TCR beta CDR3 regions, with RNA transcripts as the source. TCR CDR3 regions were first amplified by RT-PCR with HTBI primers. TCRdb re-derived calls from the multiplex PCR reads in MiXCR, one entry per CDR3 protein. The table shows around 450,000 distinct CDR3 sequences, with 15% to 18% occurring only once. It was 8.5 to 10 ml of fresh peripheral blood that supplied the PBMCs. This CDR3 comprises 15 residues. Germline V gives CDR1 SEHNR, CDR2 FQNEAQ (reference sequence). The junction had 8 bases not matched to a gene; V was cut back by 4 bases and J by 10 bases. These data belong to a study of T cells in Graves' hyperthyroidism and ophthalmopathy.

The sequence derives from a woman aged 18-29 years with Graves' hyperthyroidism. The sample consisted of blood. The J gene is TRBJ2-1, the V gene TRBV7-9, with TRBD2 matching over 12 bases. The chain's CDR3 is CASSSLAGGFLEQFF. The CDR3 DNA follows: TGTGCCAGCAGCTCCCTAGCGGGGGGGTTTCTGGAGCAGTTCTTC.